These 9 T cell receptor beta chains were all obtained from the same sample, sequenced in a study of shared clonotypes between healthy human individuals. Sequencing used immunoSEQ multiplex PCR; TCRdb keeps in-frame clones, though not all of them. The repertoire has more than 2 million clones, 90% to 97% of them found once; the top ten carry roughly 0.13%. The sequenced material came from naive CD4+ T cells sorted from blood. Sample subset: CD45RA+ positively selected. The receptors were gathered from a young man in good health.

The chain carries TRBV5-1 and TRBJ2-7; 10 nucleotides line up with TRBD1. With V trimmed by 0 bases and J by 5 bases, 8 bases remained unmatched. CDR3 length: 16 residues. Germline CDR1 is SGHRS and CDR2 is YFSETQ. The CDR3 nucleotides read TGCGCCAGCAGCTTGGCTACGGGGACAGGGGCCGACGAGCAGTACTTC. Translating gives CASSLATGTGADEQYF.

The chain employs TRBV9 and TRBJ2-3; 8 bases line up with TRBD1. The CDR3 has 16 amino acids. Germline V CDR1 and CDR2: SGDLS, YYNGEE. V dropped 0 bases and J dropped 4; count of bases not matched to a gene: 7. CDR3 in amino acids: CASSVGRGQVSDTQYF. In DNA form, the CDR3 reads TGTGCCAGCAGCGTAGGCAGGGGGCAGGTCTCAGATACGCAGTATTTT.

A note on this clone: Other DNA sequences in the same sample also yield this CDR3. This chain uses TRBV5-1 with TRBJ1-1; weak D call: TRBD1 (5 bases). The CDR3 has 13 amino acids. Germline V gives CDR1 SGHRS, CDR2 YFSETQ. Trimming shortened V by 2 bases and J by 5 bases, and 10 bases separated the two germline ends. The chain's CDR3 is CASSFLEGTEAFF. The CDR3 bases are TGCGCCAGCAGCTTCCTTGAGGGGACTGAAGCTTTCTTT.

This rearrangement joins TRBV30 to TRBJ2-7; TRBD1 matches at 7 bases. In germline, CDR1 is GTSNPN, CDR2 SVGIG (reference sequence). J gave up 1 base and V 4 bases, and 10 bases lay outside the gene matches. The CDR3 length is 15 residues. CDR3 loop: CAWKGGQLLSYEQYF. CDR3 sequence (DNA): TGTGCCTGGAAAGGGGGCCAACTCCTTTCCTACGAGCAGTACTTC.

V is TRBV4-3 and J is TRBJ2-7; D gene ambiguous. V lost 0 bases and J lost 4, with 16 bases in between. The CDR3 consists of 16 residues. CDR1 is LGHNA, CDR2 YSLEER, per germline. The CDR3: CASSQDLSSGVYEQYF. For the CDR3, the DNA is TGCGCCAGCAGCCAAGATCTTTCCAGTGGTGTATACGAGCAGTACTTC.

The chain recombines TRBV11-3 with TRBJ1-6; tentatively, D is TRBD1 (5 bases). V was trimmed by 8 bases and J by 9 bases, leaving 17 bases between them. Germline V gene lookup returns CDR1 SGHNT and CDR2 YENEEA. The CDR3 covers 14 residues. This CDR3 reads CASSSTVPFSPLHF. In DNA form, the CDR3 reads TGTGCCAGCTCATCGACAGTCCCTTTTTCACCCCTCCACTTT.

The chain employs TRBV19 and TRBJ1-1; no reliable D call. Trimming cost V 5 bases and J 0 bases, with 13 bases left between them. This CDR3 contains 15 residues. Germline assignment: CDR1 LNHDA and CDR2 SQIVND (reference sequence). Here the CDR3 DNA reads TGTGCCAGTAGTGGTCACCTAGAGATGAACACTGAAGCTTTCTTT. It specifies CASSGHLEMNTEAFF.

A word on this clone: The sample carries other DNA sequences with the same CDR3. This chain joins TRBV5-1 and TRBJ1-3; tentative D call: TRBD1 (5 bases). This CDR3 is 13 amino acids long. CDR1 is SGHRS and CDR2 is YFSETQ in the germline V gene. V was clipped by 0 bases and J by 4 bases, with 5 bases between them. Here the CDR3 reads CASSLDRGNTIYF. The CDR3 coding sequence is TGCGCCAGCAGCTTGGACAGGGGAAACACCATATATTTT.

The CDR3 sequence: CAANIDPGGVNEQFF. CDR3 nucleotides: TGTGCCGCCAATATCGACCCCGGGGGGGTGAATGAGCAGTTCTTC. This sequence joins TRBV5-4 and TRBJ2-1, with 8 bases identical to TRBD2. This CDR3 spans 15 amino acids. Per the germline V gene, CDR1 is SGHNT and CDR2 is YYREEE (reference sequence). V shed 10 bases, J shed 7 bases, and the junction held 16 bases outside the gene matches.